This T cell receptor (beta chain) comes out of a study of T cell responses to AZD1222 COVID-19 vaccine. CDR3 size: 19 residues. V was shortened by 2 bases and J by 0 bases, with 18 bases between the two germline ends. The germline gives CDR1 SGHRS, CDR2 YFSETQ. The assay was immunoSEQ multiplex PCR, and TCRdb's table has in-frame clones only and misses some. The sample yields about 56,000 clones, roughly 85% seen once. This TCR was sampled from an adult in good health. The rearrangement links TRBV5-1 to TRBJ2-6, with a weak D call TRBD1 (5 bases). Sequencing was performed on peripheral blood, taken on day 0 of AZD1222 vaccination. CDR3 region: CASSFEGRVTLSGANVLTF. In DNA, the CDR3 is TGCGCCAGCAGCTTCGAAGGCAGGGTAACACTCTCTGGGGCCAACGTCCTGACTTTC.